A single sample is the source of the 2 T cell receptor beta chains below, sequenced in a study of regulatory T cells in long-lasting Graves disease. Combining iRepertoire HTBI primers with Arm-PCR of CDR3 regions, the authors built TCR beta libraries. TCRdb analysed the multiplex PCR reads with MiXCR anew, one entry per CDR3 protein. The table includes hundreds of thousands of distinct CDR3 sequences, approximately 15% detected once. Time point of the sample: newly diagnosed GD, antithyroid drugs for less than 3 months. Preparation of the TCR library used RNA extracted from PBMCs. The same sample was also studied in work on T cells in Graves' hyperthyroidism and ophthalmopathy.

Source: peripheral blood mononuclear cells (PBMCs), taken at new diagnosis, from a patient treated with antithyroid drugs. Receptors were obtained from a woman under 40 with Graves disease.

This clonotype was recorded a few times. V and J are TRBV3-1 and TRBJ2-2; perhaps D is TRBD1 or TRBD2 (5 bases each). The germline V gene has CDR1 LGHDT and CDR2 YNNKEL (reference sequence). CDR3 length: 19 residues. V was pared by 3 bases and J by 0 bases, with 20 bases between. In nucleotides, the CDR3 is TGTGCCAGCAGCCAGACCCTTAAGAGGGGCCCGCCGAACACCGGGGAGCTGTTTTTT. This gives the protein CASSQTLKRGPPNTGELFF.

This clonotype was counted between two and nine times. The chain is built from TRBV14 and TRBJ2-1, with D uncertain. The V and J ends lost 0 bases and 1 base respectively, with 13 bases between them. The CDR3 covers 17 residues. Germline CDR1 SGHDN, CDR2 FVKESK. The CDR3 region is CASSQDYGWRSYNEQFF. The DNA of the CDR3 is TGTGCCAGCAGCCAAGATTACGGTTGGCGGTCCTACAATGAGCAGTTCTTC.